The clone carrying this T cell receptor beta chain was recorded a few times. Its antigen is not known. This record belongs to a study of T-cell reconstitution after alpha-beta-depleted transplantation in children. Study-level points and caveats: Several patients had high TCRbeta diversity at day 60; it came from surviving recipient T cells and thymic progenitors. T-cell counts and diversity at one year following transplant were attributed mainly to newly produced T cells. Approximately two months post-transplant, alpha-beta T cells reportedly originated from several hundred expanded graft clones.

This CDR3 comprises 14 residues. J gave up 5 bases and V 3 bases, and 1 base lay outside the gene matches. Preparation of the TCRbeta library involved a method that used unique molecular identifiers. TCRdb called the PCR reads again in MiXCR, with one record for every CDR3 protein. The profile shows around 500,000 distinct CDR3 sequences, about 23% of them singletons. This specimen was PBMCs, mostly from graft donor cells, taken 360 days after TCRalphabeta/CD19-depleted stem cell transplant. The genes are TRBV12-3 or TRBV12-4 and TRBJ1-5; 10 nucleotides align to TRBD1. This sequence was found in a boy in the first two years of life who had a stem cell transplant for acute myeloid leukemia, so the T cells may come from the graft donor. Written as DNA, the CDR3 is TGTGCCAGCAGTTTTGGGACAGGGGATCAGCCCCAGCATTTT. Its translation is CASSFGTGDQPQHF.